This T cell receptor (beta chain) was retrieved from a study of metastatic and nonmetastatic thyroid tumors. This clone was recorded at least ten times. TCRdb re-called the PCR reads via MiXCR. The sample comprises roughly 81,000 clones, around 9.1% of which are singletons, and 8% to 10% rests with the top ten. The CDR3 length is 16 residues. V dropped 2 bases and J dropped 4; count of bases not matched to a gene: 8. The germline V gene has CDR1 SGHNT and CDR2 YYREEE (reference sequence). Until they underwent thyroid surgery, no patient had received any treatment. The clonotype was recovered from a female donor with papillary thyroid cancer or a benign thyroid nodule (not recorded which). Some clones in this sample may be carry-over from other donors' samples. The rearrangement uses TRBV5-4 and TRBJ2-7, with 11 nucleotides matching TRBD2. Sequencing was done on a sample of blood. The CDR3 loop reads CASSFLAGGGFYEQYF. The CDR3 region has the DNA TGTGCCAGCAGCTTCTTAGCGGGGGGGGGATTTTACGAGCAGTACTTC. Full variable domain (missing parts from reference TRBV5-4 and TRBJ2-7): ETGVTQSPTHLIKTRGQQVTLRCSSQSGHNTVSWYQQALGQGPQFIFQYYREEENGRGNFPPRFSGLQFPNYSSELNVNALELDDSALYLCASSFLAGGGFYEQYFGPGTRLTVT.